Shown below are 6 T cell receptor beta chains from a single sample sequenced in a study of control samples from healthy donors and cancer patients. Some clones are missing from TCRdb's copy, which holds only in-frame ones; the method was immunoSEQ multiplex PCR. The repertoire holds around 97,000 clones, with roughly 91% as singletons. Sequenced: PBMCs. The receptor source for this set is a man in his 60s with lung cancer.

The chain has TRBV7-9 and TRBJ1-1, with D maybe TRBD1 (6 bases). The V and J ends lost 2 bases and 1 base respectively, with 17 bases between them. Per germline, CDR1 SEHNR and CDR2 FQNEAQ (reference sequence). The CDR3 spans 17 residues. CDR3 region: CASSLSLGAGRNTEAFF. CDR3 DNA: TGTGCCAGCAGCTTAAGCTTGGGGGCGGGACGGAACACTGAAGCTTTCTTT.

The chain employs TRBV7-2 and TRBJ1-2; D unresolved. CDR1 and CDR2 from the germline V gene are SGHTA and FQGNSA. Trimming removed 1 base from V and 3 bases from J, with 6 bases in between. The CDR3 length is 13 residues. In DNA, the CDR3 is TGTGCCAGCAGCTTAGAAGTTTACTATGGCTACACCTTC. Its translation: CASSLEVYYGYTF.

This chain uses TRBV19 with TRBJ1-2; D might be TRBD1 (5 bases). CDR3 size: 15 residues. Germline V gene sequence: CDR1 LNHDA, CDR2 SQIVND (reference sequence). V was clipped by 7 bases and J by 5 bases, with 20 bases between them. CDR3 region: CASILSSGTVYGYTF. The CDR3 coding sequence is TGTGCCAGTATCCTTTCGTCCGGGACGGTTTATGGCTACACCTTC.

The chain recombines TRBV5-1 with TRBJ2-2, with TRBD2 as a possible D gene (6 bases). V gave up 4 bases and J gave up 5 bases, with 18 bases separating them. Germline V gene lookup returns CDR1 SGHRS and CDR2 YFSETQ. CDR3 length equals 16 residues. The DNA of the CDR3 is TGCGCCAGCAGCGGGGAGGCCTCGCCCCGAACCGGGGAGCTGTTTTTT. Translation: CASSGEASPRTGELFF.

The rearrangement joins TRBV7-9 to TRBJ1-5, with 7 bases lining up with TRBD1. V was clipped by 4 bases and J by 2 bases; unmatched bases: 2. Germline CDR1 is SEHNR and CDR2 is FQNEAQ (reference sequence). The CDR3 runs 14 residues. The CDR3 coding sequence is TGTGCCAGCAGCTCTGGACAGGGCAATCAGCCCCAGCATTTT. Protein: CASSSGQGNQPQHF. Together with reference TRBV7-9 and TRBJ1-5, the CDR3 gives the full variable domain: DTGVSQNPRHKITKRGQNVTFRCDPISEHNRLYWYRQTLGQGPEFLTYFQNEAQLEKSRLLSDRFSAERPKGSFSTLEIQRTEQGDSAMYLCASSSGQGNQPQHFGDGTRLSIL.

The CDR3 DNA sequence: TGTGCCAGTAGTATGTCCCAGGGATCGTTCGATGGCTACACCTTC. Its protein product is CASSMSQGSFDGYTF. This chain uses TRBV19 with TRBJ1-2, with D possibly matching TRBD1 (5 bases). V shed 3 bases and J shed 6 bases, with 17 bases lying between them. This CDR3 region has 15 residues. Germline lookup yields CDR1 LNHDA and CDR2 SQIVND (reference sequence).